This T cell receptor (beta chain) was documented in a study of blood T cell repertoires in COVID-19 (TCRdb year 2020). For context, the study as a whole: Samples from collaborators originated in the United States, Italy and Spain and spanned both the acute and convalescent phases of COVID-19. The prospective study material was composed of cDNA or gDNA derived from T cells, B-cell-depleted T cells, or PBMCs. The dataset comprised deeply sampled blood TCRbeta repertoires from subjects exposed to, actively infected with, or recovered from COVID-19. The repertoires were released in a freely available public database intended as a resource for research on the immune response to SARS-CoV-2. The samples were drawn from the first 160 participants of the ongoing ImmuneRACE study and from over 950 subjects provided by 6 global collaborators. The sample metadata nearly always contained a de-identified subject ID, COVID-19 status, age in years and sex. HLA class I and class II types, where available, came from metadata supplied by the sample provider rather than from assay-based typing.

Another Seattle source contributed samples from volunteer blood donors who had recovered from COVID-19. The collaborating institutions used their own protocols to collect whole blood in K2EDTA tubes. For TCRbeta analysis, collaborators shipped samples as frozen whole blood, isolated PBMCs, or DNA extracted from either of those sample types. Overall study results and their limits: Clinical and demographic metadata were provided uncurated, with the amount varying by source and participant.

TCRbeta CDR3 regions were amplified from genomic DNA using the immunoSEQ Assay, a bias-controlled multiplex PCR. Per the authors' processing: The number of nucleated cells in each sample was estimated by amplification of reference gene primers within the assay. Sequence reads were collapsed and filtered to measure the absolute abundance of every unique TCRbeta CDR3 rearrangement. For each sample, productive Simpson clonality was calculated by taking the square root of Simpson's diversity index across productive rearrangements. In its TCRdb copy, this immuneACCESS table keeps in-frame sequences only and misses some clones. Where compared with another copy, unresolved V genes explain less than half of these, and the others have no known cause. V, J and clone size were drawn from that table, and D and trimming were deduced from the DNA. Here the sample has roughly 220,000 clones; about nine tenths occur a single time. The biggest ten clones account for around 2.2% of the sample.

In regard to this clone: Its antigen is still unknown. No base quality values were provided; no much bigger clone lies one nucleotide off.

V trim: 3 bases; J trim: 5 bases; unmatched bases: 16. Reading from cysteine to phenylalanine, the CDR3 counts 18 amino acids. Of the read, only the CDR3 DNA is kept; its 54 bases are in frame from base 1. For CDR1 and CDR2, the germline V gene lists MNHNS and SASEGT. The receptor's source is a man aged 25 to 40 who had recovered from COVID-19. Sequenced sample: peripheral blood. In this chain, TRBV6-1 is recombined with TRBJ2-1, and 7 junction bases match TRBD2. CDR3 reads: CASSETDSGYMGDNEQFF. The nucleotides are TGTGCCAGCAGTGAGACCGATAGCGGGTACATGGGGGACAATGAGCAGTTCTTC.